This is a list of T cell receptor beta chains from one sample in a study of cytomegalovirus exposure and HLA in healthy donors. Assay used: immunoSEQ multiplex PCR; TCRdb lists only in-frame clones, some missing. Among approximately 190,000 clones, more than 75% were seen once, and the ten largest hold roughly 1.3%. Specimen: PBMCs. The receptor source for this set is a man under 40 in good health and CMV-seronegative. The CDR3 runs from the conserved cysteine through the conserved F or W. Fields, in order: CDR3 length, J gene, V gene, D gene, clone size, CDR3 DNA, CDR3 protein. A D gene is named only where the DNA matches it firmly. Clone size, where shown, is once, few, many, or a class for clones that have expanded.

len: 15
j_gene: TRBJ2-7
v_gene: TRBV2
d_gene: .
abundance: .
CDR3nt: TGTGCCAGCAGTGGTGACAGCGCTACCTCCTACGAGCAGTACTTC
CDR3aa: CASSGDSATSYEQYF

len: 16
j_gene: TRBJ2-1
v_gene: TRBV7-9
d_gene: .
abundance: .
CDR3nt: TGTGCCAGCAGCTTAGAGGTTGGGGGCCTATACAATGAGCAGTTCTTC
CDR3aa: CASSLEVGGLYNEQFF

len: 14
j_gene: TRBJ1-4
v_gene: TRBV5-1
d_gene: TRBD1
abundance: .
CDR3nt: TGCGCCAGCAAGATACAGGGGAGAGATGAAAAACTGTTTTTT
CDR3aa: CASKIQGRDEKLFF

len: 15
j_gene: TRBJ2-3
v_gene: TRBV7-9
d_gene: .
abundance: .
CDR3nt: TGTGCCAGCAGCCCGGGTCCTAGCGGCACAGATACGCAGTATTTT
CDR3aa: CASSPGPSGTDTQYF

len: 16
j_gene: TRBJ2-4
v_gene: TRBV15
d_gene: .
abundance: .
CDR3nt: TGTGCCACCAGCAGAGATCACGGGGGAGAAAGAAACATTCAGTACTTC
CDR3aa: CATSRDHGGERNIQYF

len: 15
j_gene: TRBJ2-7
v_gene: TRBV6-1
d_gene: TRBD2
abundance: .
CDR3nt: TGTGCCAGCAACAGACCGGGACTAGTGAACTACGAGCAGTACTTC
CDR3aa: CASNRPGLVNYEQYF

len: 13
j_gene: TRBJ2-7
v_gene: TRBV6-1
d_gene: .
abundance: .
CDR3nt: TGTGCCAGCAGTGGCGGTAGGGGCGACGAGCAGTACTTC
CDR3aa: CASSGGRGDEQYF

len: 13
j_gene: TRBJ2-4
v_gene: TRBV28
d_gene: .
abundance: .
CDR3nt: TGTGCCAGCCGCCTTAGCGCATCAAACATTCAGTACTTC
CDR3aa: CASRLSASNIQYF

len: 16
j_gene: TRBJ2-7
v_gene: TRBV5-1
d_gene: .
abundance: .
CDR3nt: TGCGCCAGCAGCCAAACCCCTCGGGGGATCCGGGACGAGCAGTACTTC
CDR3aa: CASSQTPRGIRDEQYF

len: 14
j_gene: TRBJ1-6
v_gene: TRBV19
d_gene: .
abundance: .
CDR3nt: TGTGCCAGTAGTATACCGGGGGGCGATTCACCCCTCCACTTT
CDR3aa: CASSIPGGDSPLHF

len: 15
j_gene: TRBJ2-3
v_gene: TRBV5-4
d_gene: .
abundance: .
CDR3nt: TGTGCCAGCAGCTTGAGTTGGGGAGCCACAGATACGCAGTATTTT
CDR3aa: CASSLSWGATDTQYF

len: 13
j_gene: TRBJ2-3
v_gene: TRBV10-3
d_gene: .
abundance: few
CDR3nt: TGTGCCATCAGCGACAGTAGCCGGGATACGCAGTATTTT
CDR3aa: CAISDSSRDTQYF

len: 16
j_gene: TRBJ1-2
v_gene: TRBV5-5
d_gene: TRBD1
abundance: .
CDR3nt: TGTGCCAGCAGCTTGGGTGGGGGACAGGCCCTCTATGGCTACACCTTC
CDR3aa: CASSLGGGQALYGYTF

len: 16
j_gene: TRBJ2-1
v_gene: TRBV6-5
d_gene: TRBD2
abundance: .
CDR3nt: TGTGCCAGCAGTTTCAATCTAGCGGGAGGAAACAATGAGCAGTTCTTC
CDR3aa: CASSFNLAGGNNEQFF

len: 15
j_gene: TRBJ2-5
v_gene: TRBV27
d_gene: TRBD1
abundance: .
CDR3nt: TGTGCCAGCAGTTTCGGACAGGGTCGCCAAGAGACCCAGTACTTC
CDR3aa: CASSFGQGRQETQYF

len: 10
j_gene: TRBJ2-7
v_gene: TRBV7-9
d_gene: TRBD2
abundance: .
CDR3nt: TGTTCCAGCGGGGCCCACGAGCAGTACTTC
CDR3aa: CSSGAHEQYF

len: 16
j_gene: TRBJ1-1
v_gene: TRBV27
d_gene: TRBD1
abundance: .
CDR3nt: TGTGCCAGCAGTTCCCGACGGACAGGGGGGAACACTGAAGCTTTCTTT
CDR3aa: CASSSRRTGGNTEAFF

len: 16
j_gene: TRBJ1-2
v_gene: TRBV5-1
d_gene: TRBD1
abundance: .
CDR3nt: TGCGCCAGCAGCCGGGGACAGGGGACAACTAACTATGGCTACACCTTC
CDR3aa: CASSRGQGTTNYGYTF

len: 13
j_gene: TRBJ2-1
v_gene: TRBV27
d_gene: TRBD1
abundance: .
CDR3nt: TGTGCCAGCAGCCCAGGACAGGGGGGTGAGCAGTTCTTC
CDR3aa: CASSPGQGGEQFF

len: 13
j_gene: TRBJ2-7
v_gene: TRBV4-3
d_gene: .
abundance: .
CDR3nt: TGCGCCAGCAGCCAAGATATCTCGTACGAGCAGTACTTC
CDR3aa: CASSQDISYEQYF